This T cell receptor (beta chain) comes out of a study of shared clonotypes between healthy human individuals. Naive CD8 cells were CD45RO-negative, positively selected for CCR7, excluding terminally differentiated effector memory CD45RA+ cells. Recent acute infections and vaccinations were absent in the healthy HIV-negative adult donors. The table lists this clone with a count of one. Its antigen is unknown. Assay used: immunoSEQ multiplex PCR; TCRdb lists only in-frame clones, some missing. The repertoire includes about 2.1 million clones, 93% of them detected once, and about 1.7% sits in the top ten. Study results and caveats: Blood was the only sampled material, and tissue repertoires likely differ. Among a handful of donors, roughly 5% of naive CD4 clonotypes were found in common. Donors were few, which limited the genetic and exposure-history diversity represented.

The germline V and J ends were trimmed by 0 bases and 0 bases, with 15 bases remaining between them. Germline lookup yields CDR1 SGHAT and CDR2 FQNNGV. There are 17 residues in the CDR3. The receptor was derived from a young man in good health. Some clones in this sample may be carry-over from other donors' samples. Material: naive CD8+ T cells from PBMCs. The chain joins TRBV11-2 to TRBJ2-7; D is perhaps TRBD2 (8 bases). In DNA form, the CDR3 reads TGTGCCAGCAGCTTAGATCTCGGGAGGGGGCTCTCCTACGAGCAGTACTTC. Translated, it gives CASSLDLGRGLSYEQYF.